This TCR beta chain was sequenced during a study of blood T cell repertoires in COVID-19. The V gene's germline CDR1 is LNHDA and CDR2 SQIVND (reference sequence). The CDR3 has 14 amino acids. V shed 4 bases and J 0 bases; nucleotides not matched to a gene: 2. This clone was observed a few times. Measured with immunoSEQ multiplex PCR; TCRdb has only the in-frame clones, and not every one. The sample carries about 250,000 clones, 70% to 90% recorded once. This clonotype was sampled from a man aged 18-30 years with active or convalescent COVID-19. Sequenced material: peripheral blood. The chain uses TRBV19 and TRBJ2-7, with 8 bases fitting TRBD1. CDR3 sequence reads: CASSRQGFSYEQYF. The CDR3 DNA reads as TGTGCCAGTAGTAGACAGGGGTTCTCCTACGAGCAGTACTTC.